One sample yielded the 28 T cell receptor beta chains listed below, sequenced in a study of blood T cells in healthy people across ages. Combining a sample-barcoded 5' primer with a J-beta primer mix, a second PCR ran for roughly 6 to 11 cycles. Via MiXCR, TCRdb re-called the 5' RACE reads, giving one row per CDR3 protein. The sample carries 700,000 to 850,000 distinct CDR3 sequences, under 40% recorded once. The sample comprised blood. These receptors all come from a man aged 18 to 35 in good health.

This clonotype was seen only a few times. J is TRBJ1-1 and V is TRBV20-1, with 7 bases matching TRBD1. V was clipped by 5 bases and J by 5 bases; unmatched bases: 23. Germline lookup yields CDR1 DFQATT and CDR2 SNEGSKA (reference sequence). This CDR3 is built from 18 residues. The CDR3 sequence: CSAPPEGGGAGVRTEAFF. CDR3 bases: TGCAGTGCTCCCCCGGAGGGAGGGGGCGCAGGAGTTAGGACTGAAGCTTTCTTT.

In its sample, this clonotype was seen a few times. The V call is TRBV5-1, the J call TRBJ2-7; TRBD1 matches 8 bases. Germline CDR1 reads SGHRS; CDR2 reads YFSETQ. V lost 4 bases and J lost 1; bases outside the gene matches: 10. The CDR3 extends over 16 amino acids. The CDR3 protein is CASSMEPGQVSYEQYF. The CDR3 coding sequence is TGCGCCAGCAGCATGGAACCGGGACAGGTATCCTACGAGCAGTACTTC.

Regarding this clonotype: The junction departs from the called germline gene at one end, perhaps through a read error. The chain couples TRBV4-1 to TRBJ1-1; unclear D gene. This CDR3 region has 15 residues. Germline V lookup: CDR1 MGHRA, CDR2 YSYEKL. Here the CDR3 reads CASSQGIRGSTQAFF. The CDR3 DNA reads TGCGCCAGCAGCCAAGGTATCAGAGGGAGCACTCAAGCTTTCTTT.

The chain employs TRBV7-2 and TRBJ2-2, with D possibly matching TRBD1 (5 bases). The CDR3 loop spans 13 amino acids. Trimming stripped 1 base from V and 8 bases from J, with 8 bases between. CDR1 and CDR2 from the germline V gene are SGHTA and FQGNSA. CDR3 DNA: TGTGCCAGCAGCTTAGGGGGCCAGGGGGAGCTGTTTTTT. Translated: CASSLGGQGELFF.

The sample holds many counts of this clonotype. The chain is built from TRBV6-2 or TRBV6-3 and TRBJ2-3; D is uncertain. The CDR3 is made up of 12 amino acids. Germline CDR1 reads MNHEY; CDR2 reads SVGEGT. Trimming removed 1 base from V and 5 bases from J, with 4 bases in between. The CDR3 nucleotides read TGTGCCAGCAGTTACTTTGGAGATACGCAGTATTTT. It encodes CASSYFGDTQYF.

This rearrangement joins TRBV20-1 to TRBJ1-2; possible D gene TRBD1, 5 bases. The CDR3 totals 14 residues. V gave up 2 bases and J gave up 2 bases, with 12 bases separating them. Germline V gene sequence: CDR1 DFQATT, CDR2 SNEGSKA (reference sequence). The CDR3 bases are TGCAGTGCTAGATTAGGGGCGCTAAACTATGGCTACACCTTC. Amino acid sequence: CSARLGALNYGYTF.

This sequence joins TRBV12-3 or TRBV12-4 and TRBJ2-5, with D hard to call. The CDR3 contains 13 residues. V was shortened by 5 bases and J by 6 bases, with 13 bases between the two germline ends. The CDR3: CASSVTGPQTQYF. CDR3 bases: TGTGCCAGCAGTGTGACCGGGCCCCAGACCCAGTACTTC.

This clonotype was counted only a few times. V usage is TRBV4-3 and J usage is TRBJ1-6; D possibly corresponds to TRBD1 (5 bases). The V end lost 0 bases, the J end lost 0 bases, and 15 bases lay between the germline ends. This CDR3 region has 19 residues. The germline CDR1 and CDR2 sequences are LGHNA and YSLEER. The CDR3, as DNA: TGCGCCAGCAGCCAAGAATCGGCGGGGGATAGCTCCTATAATTCACCCCTCCACTTT. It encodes CASSQESAGDSSYNSPLHF.

The CDR3 nucleotides are TGTGCCAGCAGGCCCAACGGGGAGCTGTTTTTT. Translating gives CASRPNGELFF. V and J are TRBV7-9 and TRBJ2-2; D gene unclear. Trimming shortened V by 6 bases and J by 7 bases, and 6 bases separated the two germline ends. The CDR3 runs 11 residues. Germline CDR1 reads SEHNR; CDR2 reads FQNEAQ (reference sequence).

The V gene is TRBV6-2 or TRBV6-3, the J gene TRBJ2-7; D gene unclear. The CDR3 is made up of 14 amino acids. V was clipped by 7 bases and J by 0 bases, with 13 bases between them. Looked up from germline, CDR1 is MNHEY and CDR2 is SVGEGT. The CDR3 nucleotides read TGTGCCAGCACCGACTCCGGGTACTCCTACGAGCAGTACTTC. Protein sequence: CASTDSGYSYEQYF.

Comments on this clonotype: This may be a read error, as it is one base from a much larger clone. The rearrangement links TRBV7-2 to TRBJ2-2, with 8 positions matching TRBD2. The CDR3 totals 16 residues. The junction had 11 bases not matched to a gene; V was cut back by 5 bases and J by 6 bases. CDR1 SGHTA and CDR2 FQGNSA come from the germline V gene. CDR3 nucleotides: TGTGCCAGCAGCGCGCAAGGGACTAGAAACTCCGGGGAGCTGTTTTTT. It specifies CASSAQGTRNSGELFF. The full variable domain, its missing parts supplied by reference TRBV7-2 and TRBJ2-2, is GAGVSQSPSNKVTEKGKDVELRCDPISGHTALYWYRQSLGQGLEFLIYFQGNSAPDKSGLPSDRFSAERTGGSVSTLTIQRTQQEDSAVYLCASSAQGTRNSGELFFGEGSRLTVL.

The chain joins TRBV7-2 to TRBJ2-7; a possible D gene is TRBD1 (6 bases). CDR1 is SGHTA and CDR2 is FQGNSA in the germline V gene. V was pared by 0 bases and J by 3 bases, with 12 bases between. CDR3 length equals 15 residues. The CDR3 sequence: CASSLALGHNYEQYF. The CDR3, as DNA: TGTGCCAGCAGCTTAGCGTTGGGACACAACTACGAGCAGTACTTC.

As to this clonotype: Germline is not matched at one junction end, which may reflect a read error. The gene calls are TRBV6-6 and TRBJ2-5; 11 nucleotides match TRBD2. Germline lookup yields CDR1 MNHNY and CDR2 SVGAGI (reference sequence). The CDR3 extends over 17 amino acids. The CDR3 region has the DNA TGTGCCATCAGTTTTATTAGCGGGGGGGTTTCCGGTGAGACCCAGTACTTC. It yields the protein CAISFISGGVSGETQYF.

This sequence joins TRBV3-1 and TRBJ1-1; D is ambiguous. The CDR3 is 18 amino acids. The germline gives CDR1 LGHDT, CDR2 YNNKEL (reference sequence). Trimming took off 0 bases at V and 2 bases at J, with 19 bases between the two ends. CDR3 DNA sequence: TGTGCCAGCAGCCAAGATTGGCCCACTTCTGGCGGAAACACTGAAGCTTTCTTT. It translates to CASSQDWPTSGGNTEAFF.

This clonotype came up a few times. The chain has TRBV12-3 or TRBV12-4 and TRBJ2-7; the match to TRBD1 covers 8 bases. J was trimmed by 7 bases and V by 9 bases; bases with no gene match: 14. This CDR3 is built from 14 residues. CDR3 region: CASLQGENYNEQYF. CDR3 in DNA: TGTGCCAGTTTACAGGGGGAGAACTACAATGAGCAGTACTTC.

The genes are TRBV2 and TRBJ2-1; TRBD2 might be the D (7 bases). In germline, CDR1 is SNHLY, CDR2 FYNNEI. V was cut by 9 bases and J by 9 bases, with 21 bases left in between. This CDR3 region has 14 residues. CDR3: CASGGGGPSGEQFF. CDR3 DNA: TGTGCCAGTGGTGGGGGGGGGCCTTCGGGTGAGCAGTTCTTC.

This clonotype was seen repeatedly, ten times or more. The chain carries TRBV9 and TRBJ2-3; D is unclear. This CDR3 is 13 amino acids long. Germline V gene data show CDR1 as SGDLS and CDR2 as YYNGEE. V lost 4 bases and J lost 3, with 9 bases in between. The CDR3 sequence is CASSPSATDTQYF. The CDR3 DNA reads TGTGCCAGCAGCCCCAGCGCGACAGATACGCAGTATTTT.

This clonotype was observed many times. Here the CDR3 DNA reads TGTGCCAGCAGACCCATGGGGGGATACGGCTACACCTTC. Its translation: CASRPMGGYGYTF. The chain joins TRBV6-5 to TRBJ1-2; D possibly corresponds to TRBD1 (5 bases). The V gene lost 6 bases and the J gene lost 8 bases, with 16 bases spanning the gap. This CDR3 contains 13 residues. Germline assignment: CDR1 MNHEY and CDR2 SVGAGI.

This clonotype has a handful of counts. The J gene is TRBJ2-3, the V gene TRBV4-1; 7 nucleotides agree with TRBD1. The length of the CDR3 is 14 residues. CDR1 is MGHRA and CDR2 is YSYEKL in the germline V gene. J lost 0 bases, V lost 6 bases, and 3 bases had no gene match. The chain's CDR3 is CASRQGVSTDTQYF. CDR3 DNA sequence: TGCGCCAGCAGGCAGGGGGTGAGCACAGATACGCAGTATTTT.

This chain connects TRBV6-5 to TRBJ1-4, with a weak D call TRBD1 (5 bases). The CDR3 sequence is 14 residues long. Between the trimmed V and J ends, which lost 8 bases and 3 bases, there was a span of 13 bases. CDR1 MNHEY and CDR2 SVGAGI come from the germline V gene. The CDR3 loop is CASAQGDSNEKLFF. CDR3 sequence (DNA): TGTGCCAGCGCCCAGGGTGATTCTAATGAAAAACTGTTTTTT.

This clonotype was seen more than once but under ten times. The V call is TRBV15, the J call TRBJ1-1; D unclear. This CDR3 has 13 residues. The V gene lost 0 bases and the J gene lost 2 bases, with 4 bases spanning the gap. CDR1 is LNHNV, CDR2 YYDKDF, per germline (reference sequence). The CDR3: CATSREFNTEAFF. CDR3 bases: TGTGCCACCAGCAGAGAATTCAACACTGAAGCTTTCTTT.

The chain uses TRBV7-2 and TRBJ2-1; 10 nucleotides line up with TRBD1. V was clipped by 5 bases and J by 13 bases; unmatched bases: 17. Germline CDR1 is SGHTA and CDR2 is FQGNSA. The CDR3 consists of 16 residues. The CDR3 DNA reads TGTGCCAGCAGCCCCGGGACAGGGGCTAACCAAGAGACCCAGTTCTTC. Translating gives CASSPGTGANQETQFF. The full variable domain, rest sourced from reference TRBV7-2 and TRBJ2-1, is GAGVSQSPSNKVTEKGKDVELRCDPISGHTALYWYRQSLGQGLEFLIYFQGNSAPDKSGLPSDRFSAERTGGSVSTLTIQRTQQEDSAVYLCASSPGTGANQETQFFGPGTRLTVL.

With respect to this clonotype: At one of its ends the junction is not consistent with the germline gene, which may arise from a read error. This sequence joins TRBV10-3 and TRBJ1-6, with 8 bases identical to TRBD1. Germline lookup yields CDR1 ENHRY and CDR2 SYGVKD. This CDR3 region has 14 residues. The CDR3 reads CAISGQGNNSLLHF. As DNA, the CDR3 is TGTGCCATCAGTGGACAGGGGAATAATTCACTCCTCCACTTT.

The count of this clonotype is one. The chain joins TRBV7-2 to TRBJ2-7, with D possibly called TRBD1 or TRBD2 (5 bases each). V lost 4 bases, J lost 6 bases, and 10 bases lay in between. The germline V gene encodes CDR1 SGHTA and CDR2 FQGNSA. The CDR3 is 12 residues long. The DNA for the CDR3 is TGTGCCAGCAGCTCCGGGGCTACCGAGCAGTACTTC. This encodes CASSSGATEQYF.

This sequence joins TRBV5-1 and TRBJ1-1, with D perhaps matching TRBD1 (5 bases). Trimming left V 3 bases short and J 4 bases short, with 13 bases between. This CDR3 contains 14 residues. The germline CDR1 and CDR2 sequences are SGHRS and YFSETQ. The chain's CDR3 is CASSSRDGRTEAFF. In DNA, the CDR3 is TGCGCCAGCAGCTCACGGGACGGACGCACTGAAGCTTTCTTT.

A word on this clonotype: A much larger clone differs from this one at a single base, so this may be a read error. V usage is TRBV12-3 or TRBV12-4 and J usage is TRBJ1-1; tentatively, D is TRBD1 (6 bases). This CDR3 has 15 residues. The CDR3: CASSLRQVVNTEDFF. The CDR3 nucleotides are TGTGCCAGCAGTTTACGACAGGTGGTGAACACTGAAGATTTCTTT.

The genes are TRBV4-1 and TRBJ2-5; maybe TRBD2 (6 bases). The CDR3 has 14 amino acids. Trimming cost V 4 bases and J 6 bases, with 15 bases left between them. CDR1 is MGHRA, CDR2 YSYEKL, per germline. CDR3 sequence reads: CASSLVAVLKTQYF. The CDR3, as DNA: TGCGCCAGCAGCCTGGTAGCGGTCCTAAAGACCCAGTACTTC.

The CDR3: CASSLGQWTSSTDTQYF. The CDR3 DNA reads TGTGCCAGCAGCTTAGGGCAATGGACTAGCAGCACAGATACGCAGTATTTT. The chain is built from TRBV13 and TRBJ2-3, with 8 bases that match TRBD2. Germline loops: CDR1 PRHDT, CDR2 FYEKMQ (reference sequence). The CDR3 spans 17 residues. The V and J ends lost 0 bases and 0 bases, in that order; junction bases with no gene match: 5.